One T cell receptor beta chain is described in this entry. The antigen remains unidentified. This sample is part of a study of shared clonotypes between healthy human individuals. Overall study results and limits: Non-shared clonotypes displayed generation probabilities falling below those of clonotypes present in all four donors. Measured sharing among donors was expected to vary with sequencing depth.

Sequencing was performed with immunoSEQ multiplex PCR; in TCRdb, only in-frame clones are kept and a portion is missing. This table has hundreds of thousands of clones, approximately 97% appearing once. The CDR3 runs to 13 residues. CDR1 is MNHNS and CDR2 is SASEGT in the germline V gene. The V end was cut by 2 bases, the J end by 11 bases, with 15 bases between. The chain uses TRBV6-1 and TRBJ1-1; the D is unclear. The TCR was taken from a woman aged 25 to 39 in good health. Sequencing was performed on naive CD4+ T cells sorted from blood. This sample's subset: CD45RA+ positively selected. The CDR3: CASSEQSGQWAFF. CDR3 DNA: TGTGCCAGCAGTGAACAGTCAGGTCAATGGGCTTTCTTT.